These T cell receptor beta chains were read from a single sample in a study of identical twins. Via MiXCR, TCRdb re-called the 5' RACE reads, giving one row per CDR3 protein. Seen here are 1.5 million to 2 million distinct CDR3 sequences, less than 40% observed once, and the top ten hold approximately 0.25%. The sample consisted of cord blood. The receptors derive from a newborn girl in good health. The CDR3 runs from the conserved cysteine through the conserved F or W. A D gene is named only where the DNA matches it firmly. Size is stated for part of the rows, as once, few or many counts, or as a class when the clone is expanded.

d_call	clone_size	v_call	j_call	cdr3_nt	cdr3_aa
NA	NA	TRBV11-1	TRBJ2-1	TGTGCCAGCAGCCTGGGACACAGGGAAAGGAGCTCCTACAATGAGCAGTTCTTC	CASSLGHRERSSYNEQFF
TRBD2	few	TRBV7-9	TRBJ2-1	TGTGCCAGCAGCGCAAGCGGGAGGATAGATGAGCAGTTCTTC	CASSASGRIDEQFF
TRBD2	NA	TRBV2	TRBJ2-1	TGTGCCAGCAGTGCCCGGGGGGGGTACAATGAGCAGTTCTTC	CASSARGGYNEQFF
NA	NA	TRBV20-1	TRBJ1-5	TGCAGTGCTAGAGGCAGGGTTGGTAATCAGCCCCAGCATTTT	CSARGRVGNQPQHF
NA	NA	TRBV3-1	TRBJ1-1	TGTGCCAGCAGCCTATCAGGGACCACAACGGAAGCTTTCTTT	CASSLSGTTTEAFF
TRBD2	NA	TRBV4-2	TRBJ2-3	TGTGCCAGCAGCCGATCCGGGACTAGCGTTGATACGCAGTATTTT	CASSRSGTSVDTQYF
NA	few	TRBV12-3/TRBV12-4	TRBJ2-3	TGTGCCAGCAGTTTAGGTCCAGGTGTGCAGTATTTT	CASSLGPGVQYF
TRBD1	NA	TRBV7-2	TRBJ2-7	TGTGCCAGCAGCTTATGGGGACAGGGCATGGACGAGCAGTACTTC	CASSLWGQGMDEQYF
NA	few	TRBV20-1	TRBJ1-2	TGCAGTGCTAGAGCGCAGGGAATCCTATATGGCTACACCTTC	CSARAQGILYGYTF
NA	NA	TRBV20-1	TRBJ2-1	TGCAGTGCTAGTTATGACTTCTCCTACGAGCAGTTCTTC	CSASYDFSYEQFF
TRBD1	few	TRBV2	TRBJ2-2	TGTGCCAGCATCCGGGACAGCCTCTTGAACACCGGGGAGCTGTTTTTT	CASIRDSLLNTGELFF
TRBD1	few	TRBV5-1	TRBJ2-1	TGCGCCAGCAGCCGACGTTACGACAGGGGCAATGAGCAGTTCTTC	CASSRRYDRGNEQFF
TRBD1	NA	TRBV5-6	TRBJ1-2	TGTGCCAGCAGCTCCCGGGACAGGGATGTCTATGGCTACACCTTC	CASSSRDRDVYGYTF
TRBD1	few	TRBV15	TRBJ1-5	TGTGCCACCAGCAGAGATCGATCTAGACAGGGACATCAGCCCCAGCATTTT	CATSRDRSRQGHQPQHF